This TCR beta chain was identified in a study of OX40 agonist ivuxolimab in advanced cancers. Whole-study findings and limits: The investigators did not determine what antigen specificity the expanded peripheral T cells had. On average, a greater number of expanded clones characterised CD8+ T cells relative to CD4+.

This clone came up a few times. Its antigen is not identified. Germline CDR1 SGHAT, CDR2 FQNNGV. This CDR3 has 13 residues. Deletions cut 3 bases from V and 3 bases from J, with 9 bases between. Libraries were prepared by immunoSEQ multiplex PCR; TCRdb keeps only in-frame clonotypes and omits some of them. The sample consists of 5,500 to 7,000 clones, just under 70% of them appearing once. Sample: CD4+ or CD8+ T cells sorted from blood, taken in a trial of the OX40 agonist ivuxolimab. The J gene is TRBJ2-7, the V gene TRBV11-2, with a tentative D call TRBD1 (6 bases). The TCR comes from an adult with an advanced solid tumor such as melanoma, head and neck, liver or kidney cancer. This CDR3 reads CASSLGHNYEQYF. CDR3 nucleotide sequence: TGTGCCAGCAGCTTGGGACATAACTACGAGCAGTACTTC. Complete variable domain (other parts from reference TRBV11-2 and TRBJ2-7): EAGVAQSPRYKIIEKRQSVAFWCNPISGHATLYWYQQILGQGPKLLIQFQNNGVVDDSQLPKDRFSAERLKGVDSTLKIQPAKLEDSAVYLCASSLGHNYEQYFGPGTRLTVT.